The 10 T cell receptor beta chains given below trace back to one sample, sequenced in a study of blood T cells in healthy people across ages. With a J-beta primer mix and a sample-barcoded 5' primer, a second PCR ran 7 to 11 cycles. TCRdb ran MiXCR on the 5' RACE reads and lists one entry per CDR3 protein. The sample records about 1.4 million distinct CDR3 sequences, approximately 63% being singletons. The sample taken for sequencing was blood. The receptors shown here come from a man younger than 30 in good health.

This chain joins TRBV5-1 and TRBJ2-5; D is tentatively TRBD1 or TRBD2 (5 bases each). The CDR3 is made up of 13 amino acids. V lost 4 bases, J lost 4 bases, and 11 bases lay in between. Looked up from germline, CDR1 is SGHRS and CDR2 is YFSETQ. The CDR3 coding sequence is TGCGCCAGCAGCCGGGACCAGGTAGAGACCCAGTACTTC. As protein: CASSRDQVETQYF.

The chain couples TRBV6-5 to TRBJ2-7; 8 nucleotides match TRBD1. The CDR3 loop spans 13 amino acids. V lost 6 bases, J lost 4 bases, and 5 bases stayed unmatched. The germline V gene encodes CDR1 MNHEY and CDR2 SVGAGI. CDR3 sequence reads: CASREQGAYEQYF. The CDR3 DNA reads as TGTGCCAGCAGAGAGCAGGGGGCTTACGAGCAGTACTTC.

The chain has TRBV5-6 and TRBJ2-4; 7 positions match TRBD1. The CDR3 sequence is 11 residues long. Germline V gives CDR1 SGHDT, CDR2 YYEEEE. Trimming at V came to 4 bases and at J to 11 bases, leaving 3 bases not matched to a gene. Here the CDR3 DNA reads TGTGCCAGCAGCGGGGACAGTCTTCAGTACTTC. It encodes CASSGDSLQYF.

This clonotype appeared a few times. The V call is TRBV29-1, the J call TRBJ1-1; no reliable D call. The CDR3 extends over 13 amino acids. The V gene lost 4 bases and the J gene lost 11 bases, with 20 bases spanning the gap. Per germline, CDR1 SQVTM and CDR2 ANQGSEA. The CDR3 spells CSVVFSFPGGAFF. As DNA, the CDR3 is TGCAGCGTTGTTTTCTCATTCCCAGGTGGGGCTTTCTTT.

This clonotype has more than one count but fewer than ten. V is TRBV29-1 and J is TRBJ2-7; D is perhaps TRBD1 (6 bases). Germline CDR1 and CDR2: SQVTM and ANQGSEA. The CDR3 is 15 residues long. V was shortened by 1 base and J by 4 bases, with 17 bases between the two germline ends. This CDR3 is CSVEGTSKGVYEQYF. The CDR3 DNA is TGCAGCGTTGAAGGTACTTCGAAGGGGGTTTACGAGCAGTACTTC.

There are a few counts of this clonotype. The DNA of the CDR3 is TGTGCCAGCAGTCCCCCGGGACTAGTCTACGAGCAGTACTTC. Protein product: CASSPPGLVYEQYF. V is TRBV27 and J is TRBJ2-7; TRBD2 matches at 8 bases. Trimming at V came to 5 bases and at J to 3 bases, leaving 6 bases not matched to a gene. From germline, CDR1 is MNHEY and CDR2 SMNVEV (reference sequence). The CDR3 is 14 residues long.

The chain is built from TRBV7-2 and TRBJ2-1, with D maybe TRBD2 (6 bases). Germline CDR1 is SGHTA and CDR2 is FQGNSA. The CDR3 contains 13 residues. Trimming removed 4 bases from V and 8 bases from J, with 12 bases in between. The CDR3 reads CASSSSARHEQFF. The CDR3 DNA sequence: TGTGCCAGCAGCTCTAGCGCGCGGCATGAGCAGTTCTTC.

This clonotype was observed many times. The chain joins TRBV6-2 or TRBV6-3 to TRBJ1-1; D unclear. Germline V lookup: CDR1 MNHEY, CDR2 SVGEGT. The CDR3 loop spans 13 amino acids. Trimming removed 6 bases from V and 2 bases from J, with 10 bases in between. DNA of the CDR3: TGTGCCAGCAGCCGTCTTGAAAACACTGAAGCTTTCTTT. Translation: CASSRLENTEAFF.

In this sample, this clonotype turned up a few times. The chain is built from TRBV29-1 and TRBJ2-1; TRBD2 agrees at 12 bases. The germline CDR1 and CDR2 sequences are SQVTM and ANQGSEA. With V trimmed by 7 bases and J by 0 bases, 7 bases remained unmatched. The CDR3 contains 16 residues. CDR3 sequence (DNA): TGCAGCGGACGGACTAGCGGGGTTACCTCCTACAATGAGCAGTTCTTC. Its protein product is CSGRTSGVTSYNEQFF.

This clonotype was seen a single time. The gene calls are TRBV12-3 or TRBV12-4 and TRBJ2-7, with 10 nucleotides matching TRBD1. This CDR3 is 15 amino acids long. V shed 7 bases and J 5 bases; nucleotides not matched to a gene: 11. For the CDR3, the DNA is TGTGCCAGCACCATTTGGGGGGACAGGGGTAACGAGCAGTACTTC. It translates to CASTIWGDRGNEQYF.